A single sample gave rise to the 21 T cell receptor beta chains below, sequenced in a study of T cells in Graves' hyperthyroidism and ophthalmopathy. The source material, RNA transcripts, was used to amplify TCR beta CDR3 regions. HTBI primers were employed in a first-round RT-PCR of the TCR CDR3. A single record per CDR3 protein comes from TCRdb applying MiXCR to the multiplex PCR reads. The sample holds 500,000 to 750,000 distinct CDR3 sequences, more than 15% seen once. Sequenced: blood. The receptors shown here come from a woman aged 30 to 39 with Graves' hyperthyroidism.

The sample holds many counts of this clonotype. The chain uses TRBV10-3 and TRBJ1-1; TRBD1 matches at 7 bases. The CDR3 sequence is 15 residues long. After removal of 0 bases from V and 7 bases from J, the junction contained 8 bases not matched to a gene. Germline CDR1 reads ENHRY; CDR2 reads SYGVKD. The CDR3 coding sequence is TGTGCCATCAGTGAGTCTCCAGGGGGTACGCATGAAGCTTTCTTT. Its translation is CAISESPGGTHEAFF.

This clonotype showed up many times. The rearrangement uses TRBV12-3 or TRBV12-4 and TRBJ2-1; the match to TRBD1 covers 9 bases. V trimming: 5 bases; J trimming: 10 bases; junction bases outside the gene matches: 9. CDR3 length: 14 residues. CDR3 loop: CASSTATTGGEQFF. CDR3 nucleotide sequence: TGTGCCAGCAGTACGGCTACGACAGGGGGGGAGCAGTTCTTC.

In this sample, this clonotype turned up a few times. The chain combines TRBV3-1 with TRBJ2-7, with 12 bases matching TRBD2. The CDR3 sequence is 15 residues long. V lost 6 bases to trimming and J lost 2 bases; unmatched junction nucleotides: 5. The germline V gene has CDR1 LGHDT and CDR2 YNNKEL (reference sequence). The CDR3 loop is CASSPSGRAPYEQYF. CDR3 bases: TGTGCCAGCAGTCCTAGCGGGAGGGCTCCCTACGAGCAGTACTTC.

The rearrangement uses TRBV19 and TRBJ2-1, with 12 positions matching TRBD2. V lost 3 bases, J lost 0 bases, and 3 bases stayed unmatched. Per the germline V gene, CDR1 is LNHDA and CDR2 is SQIVND (reference sequence). This CDR3 has 17 amino acids. CDR3 DNA sequence: TGTGCCAGTAGTATTTCTAGCGGGAGGGACTCCTACAATGAGCAGTTCTTC. Its protein product is CASSISSGRDSYNEQFF.

This clonotype was detected ten times or more. DNA of the CDR3: TGCGCCAGCAGCTTGGGCAGGGGGCAGAGCACAGATACGCAGTATTTT. This encodes CASSLGRGQSTDTQYF. The chain has TRBV5-1 and TRBJ2-3; 8 nucleotides line up with TRBD1. CDR3 size: 16 residues. V shed 0 bases, J shed 0 bases, and the junction held 3 bases outside the gene matches. Germline V lookup: CDR1 SGHRS, CDR2 YFSETQ.

This clonotype was observed a handful of times. The chain recombines TRBV11-2 with TRBJ2-7; a weak D match, TRBD1 (6 bases). CDR3 length equals 15 residues. Germline V gene data show CDR1 as SGHAT and CDR2 as FQNNGV. V lost 4 bases, J lost 7 bases, and 20 bases lay in between. The CDR3 nucleotides read TGTGCCAGCAGCTCGAGGATGTTGGGGGCTGGAGAGCAGTACTTC. This gives the protein CASSSRMLGAGEQYF.

The CDR3 coding sequence is TGCGCCAGCAGTTATCCGACAACGAATTCACCCCTCCACTTT. Protein product: CASSYPTTNSPLHF. This chain joins TRBV4-1 and TRBJ1-6; D remains unclear. V dropped 6 bases and J dropped 7 bases, with 13 bases sitting between them. The CDR3 has 14 amino acids. Germline V gene data show CDR1 as MGHRA and CDR2 as YSYEKL.

There are many counts of this clonotype. CDR3 sequence: CSARDSGHSSYEQYF. CDR3 DNA: TGCAGTGCTAGAGATAGCGGGCATAGTTCCTACGAGCAGTACTTC. The chain joins TRBV20-1 to TRBJ2-7; 7 bases map to TRBD2. The ends lost 0 bases at V and 1 base at J; junction bases unmatched: 6. The CDR3 runs to 15 residues. CDR1 DFQATT and CDR2 SNEGSKA come from the germline V gene (reference sequence).

This clonotype was counted at least ten times. CDR3 loop: CASSQQGRDYGYTF. In DNA form, the CDR3 reads TGTGCCAGCAGCCAACAGGGAAGAGACTATGGCTACACCTTC. J is TRBJ1-2 and V is TRBV3-1, with D perhaps TRBD1 (5 bases). V lost 2 bases to trimming and J lost 3 bases, with 10 bases between them. CDR3 length: 14 amino acids. Germline loops: CDR1 LGHDT, CDR2 YNNKEL (reference sequence).

This clonotype was observed at least ten times. The V call is TRBV6-1, the J call TRBJ1-5, with TRBD1 matching over 7 bases. This CDR3 comprises 16 residues. Germline-derived CDR1 and CDR2 are MNHNS and SASEGT. V lost 6 bases, J lost 0 bases, and 8 bases stayed unmatched. The CDR3 bases are TGTGCCAGCAGCGCATCGGGACAGTATAGCAATCAGCCCCAGCATTTT. Its protein product is CASSASGQYSNQPQHF.

The V gene is TRBV2, the J gene TRBJ1-5; D gene unclear. The CDR3 runs 15 residues. Germline lookup yields CDR1 SNHLY and CDR2 FYNNEI. The V end was cut by 7 bases, the J end by 13 bases, with 26 bases between. CDR3 protein: CASTERPGYSGAQHF. Here the CDR3 DNA reads TGTGCCAGCACTGAGAGGCCGGGGTACTCTGGTGCTCAGCATTTT. The variable domain in full, completed from reference TRBV2 and TRBJ1-5, reads EPEVTQTPSHQVTQMGQEVILRCVPISNHLYFYWYRQILGQKVEFLVSFYNNEISEKSEIFDDQFSVERPDGSNFTLKIRSTKLEDSAMYFCASTERPGYSGAQHFGDGTRLSIL.

This clonotype was counted many times. V is TRBV11-1 and J is TRBJ2-1; D is uncertain. Germline loops: CDR1 SGHAT, CDR2 FQDESV (reference sequence). Trimming cost V 5 bases and J 9 bases, with 20 bases left between them. The CDR3 contains 15 residues. CDR3 DNA sequence: TGTGCCAGCAGCAAAGTACAGAACGCTCTGTTTGAGCAGTTCTTC. This translates into CASSKVQNALFEQFF.

As regards this clonotype: A much larger clonotype is one base distant, so this may be a read error. This chain links TRBV6-1 with TRBJ2-4; 9 bases agree with TRBD1. TRBJ2-1 matches the DNA end more closely, so the J call is doubtful. This CDR3 comprises 18 residues. Germline-derived CDR1 and CDR2 are MNHNS and SASEGT. CDR3 bases: TGTGCCAGCAGTGAAGCGTTATCGGTACAGGGGGCGCGAGGCATTCAGTTCTTC. This sequence encodes CASSEALSVQGARGIQFF.

The chain carries TRBV20-1 and TRBJ2-4; 7 bases agree with TRBD1. With 0 bases clipped from V and 2 bases from J, the junction kept 7 bases outside the gene matches. There are 16 residues in the CDR3. Germline V gives CDR1 DFQATT, CDR2 SNEGSKA (reference sequence). The DNA for the CDR3 is TGCAGTGCTAGAGAACCAATACAGGGGTCCAAAAACATTCAGTACTTC. It specifies CSAREPIQGSKNIQYF.

This clonotype was seen repeatedly, ten times or more. The chain is built from TRBV20-1 and TRBJ2-2; D perhaps matches TRBD1 (5 bases). With 3 bases removed from V and 5 bases from J, the gap between germline ends came to 13 bases. This CDR3 has 14 residues. Looked up from germline, CDR1 is DFQATT and CDR2 is SNEGSKA (reference sequence). The CDR3, as DNA: TGCAGTGCTAGTTTGGACACATATACCGGGGAGCTGTTTTTT. Protein product: CSASLDTYTGELFF.

Note on this clonotype: Likely a read error: the CDR3 ends without its conserved phenylalanine or tryptophan. V gene TRBV5-1 combines with J gene TRBJ2-2, with D uncertain. Germline V gene sequence: CDR1 SGHRS, CDR2 YFSETQ. CDR3 length: 13 amino acids. The V and J ends lost 0 bases and 7 bases respectively, with 7 bases between them. The CDR3 here is CASSLDKGGELFC. The DNA for the CDR3 is TGCGCCAGCAGCTTGGATAAGGGCGGGGAGCTGTTTTGT.

This clonotype has at least ten counts. The chain recombines TRBV7-9 with TRBJ1-1; the D is unclear. V lost 6 bases, J lost 5 bases, and 10 bases lay in between. CDR1 is SEHNR and CDR2 is FQNEAQ in the germline V gene (reference sequence). The CDR3 has 12 amino acids. CDR3 sequence: CASSHPGTEAFF. CDR3 nucleotide sequence: TGTGCCAGCAGTCACCCAGGAACTGAAGCTTTCTTT.

This clonotype was seen repeatedly, ten times or more. The chain couples TRBV6-2 or TRBV6-3 to TRBJ1-1; 8 nucleotides agree with TRBD1. V shed 7 bases and J 4 bases; nucleotides not matched to a gene: 11. In germline, CDR1 is MNHEY, CDR2 SVGEGT. The CDR3 covers 15 residues. The CDR3 spells CASTYDRDRPTEAFF. The DNA for the CDR3 is TGTGCCAGCACCTACGATCGGGACAGGCCCACTGAAGCTTTCTTT.

This clonotype was detected many times. V is TRBV12-3 or TRBV12-4 and J is TRBJ2-5; 11 bases agree with TRBD2. V was clipped by 4 bases and J by 1 base; unmatched bases: 5. The CDR3 runs 16 residues. For the CDR3, the DNA is TGTGCCAGCAGTTCGGGACTAGCGGACCGCCAAGAGACCCAGTACTTC. It translates to CASSSGLADRQETQYF.

The chain couples TRBV5-1 to TRBJ2-7, with D possibly being TRBD1 (7 bases). Germline V gene lookup returns CDR1 SGHRS and CDR2 YFSETQ. The V gene lost 2 bases and the J gene lost 6 bases, with 12 bases spanning the gap. The CDR3 runs to 13 residues. This CDR3 is CASSFRQGGEQYF. CDR3 DNA: TGCGCCAGCAGCTTTCGGCAGGGGGGCGAGCAGTACTTC.

This clonotype has at least ten counts. The genes are TRBV15 and TRBJ2-4; 9 positions match TRBD1. There are 17 residues in the CDR3. Trimming cost V 3 bases and J 9 bases; bases outside gene matches: 15. Germline V lookup: CDR1 LNHNV, CDR2 YYDKDF (reference sequence). In nucleotides, the CDR3 is TGTGCCACCAGCAGCTCCCCTGGGGACAGGGACGGAGGCATTCAGTACTTC. Translation: CATSSSPGDRDGGIQYF.